This TCR beta chain was documented in a study of OX40 agonist ivuxolimab in advanced cancers. As for the study more broadly: Ivuxolimab was a fully human IgG2 agonistic monoclonal antibody targeting the costimulatory receptor OX40 (CD134). Intravenous ivuxolimab was administered to patients every 2 weeks at six dose levels: 0.01, 0.1, 0.3, 1.5, 3 and 10 mg/kg. The dose-escalation cohort was about 83% male with a mean age of approximately 60 years, ranging from roughly 23 to 90. Among the approximately 54 dose-escalation patients, around 20 had hepatocellular carcinoma, approximately 15 melanoma, 9 renal cell carcinoma and 9 head and neck cancer. The paper reports the monotherapy dose-escalation portion (N of about 47 patients) of the phase I ivuxolimab trial. Partial responses occurred in three dose-escalation patients, of whom one had hepatocellular carcinoma and two had cutaneous melanoma. Prior anti-PD-1, anti-PD-L1 or anti-CTLA-4 therapy was permitted, and checkpoint inhibitors had been received by 40% to 50% of dose-escalation patients. The purpose of peripheral TCRbeta sequencing was to test whether ivuxolimab changed TCR sequence diversity and led to clonal T-cell expansion. Paper-wide results and their limitations: Which antigens the clonally expanded peripheral T cells were specific for was not determined. On average, CD8+ T cells showed more expanded clones than CD4+ T cells after ivuxolimab. At doses of 0.1 to 3.0 mg/kg, clonal expansion of both CD4+ and CD8+ T cells in blood was seen between baseline and week 6. Low levels of normalized T-cell clonal expansion were also shown by some nonresponding patients. Partial responders in the 0.1-3.0 mg/kg groups had among the lowest normalized peripheral clonal expansion, especially among CD8+ T cells.

This clone has only a few counts. This receptor's antigen is unknown. It has no much larger one-base neighbor in the sample; base qualities were not kept. Sequences SGHRS (CDR1) and YFSETQ (CDR2) are obtained from the germline V gene. At the junction V is shortened by 4 bases and J by 2 bases; bases outside the gene matches: 10. The CDR3 measures 16 amino acids from cysteine to phenylalanine. This entry keeps only the CDR3 DNA: 48 bases, framed from base 1. Genomic DNA was extracted from sorted cells for sequencing of the TCRbeta CDR3 region. The immunoSEQ Assay was used for sequencing of TCRbeta CDR3 regions. TCRdb took over this immuneACCESS table, retaining in-frame rearrangements with V and J assigned. Such tables are incomplete; in checked studies, under half of the missing clones stem from an unresolved V gene, and the remainder is unexplained. This sample has about 50,000 clones in its table, and approximately 79% of those were observed once. More than 2% of the sample is in the top ten clones.

The trial excluded patients who had a history of autoimmune disease or who were on systemic immunosuppression. In every dose cohort, peripheral blood was drawn for TCR sequencing at baseline, cycle 4 day 1, and cycle 7 day 1. Samples were obtained from an open-label, multicenter, first-in-human phase I dose-escalation trial of ivuxolimab. The trial enrolled adults with locally advanced or metastatic head and neck squamous cell, hepatocellular, melanoma or renal cell carcinoma. Before TCR sequencing, CD4+ and CD8+ T cells were separately sorted from peripheral blood. This clonotype originated in an adult with an advanced solid tumor such as melanoma, head and neck, liver or kidney cancer. The V gene is TRBV5-1 and the J gene is TRBJ1-2; TRBD1 matches 8 bases in the middle. Here the sequenced sample was CD4+ or CD8+ T cells sorted from blood, taken in a trial of the OX40 agonist ivuxolimab. The CDR3 corresponds to CASSPDTGGRNYGYTF. The bases are TGCGCCAGCAGCCCTGACACAGGGGGAAGGAACTATGGCTACACCTTC.